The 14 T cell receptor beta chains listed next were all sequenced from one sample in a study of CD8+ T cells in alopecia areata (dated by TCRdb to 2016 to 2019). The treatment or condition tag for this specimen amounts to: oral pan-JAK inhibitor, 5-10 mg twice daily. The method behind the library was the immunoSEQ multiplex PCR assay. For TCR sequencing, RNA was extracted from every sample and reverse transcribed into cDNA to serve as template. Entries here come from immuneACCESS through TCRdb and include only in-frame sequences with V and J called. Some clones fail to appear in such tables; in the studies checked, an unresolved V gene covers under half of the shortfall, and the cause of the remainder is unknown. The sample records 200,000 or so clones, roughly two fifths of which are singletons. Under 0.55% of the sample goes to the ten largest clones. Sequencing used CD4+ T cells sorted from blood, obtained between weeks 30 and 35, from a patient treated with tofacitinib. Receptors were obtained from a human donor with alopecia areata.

CDR3 DNA: TGCGCCAGCAGCCAAGAGTGGGCTAGCGGGAGGGCCTACAATGAGCAGTTCTTC. Translating it yields CASSQEWASGRAYNEQFF. J is TRBJ2-1 and V is TRBV4-1, with 12 positions matching TRBD2. From germline, CDR1 is MGHRA and CDR2 YSYEKL. Trimming at V came to 0 bases and at J to 2 bases, leaving 5 bases not matched to a gene. The CDR3 has 18 residues.

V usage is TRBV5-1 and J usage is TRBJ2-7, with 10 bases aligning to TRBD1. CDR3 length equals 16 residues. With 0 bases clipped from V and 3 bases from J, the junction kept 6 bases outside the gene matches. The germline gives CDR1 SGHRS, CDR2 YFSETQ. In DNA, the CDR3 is TGCGCCAGCAGCTTGGTTGGGACAGGGGTCCTCTACGAGCAGTACTTC. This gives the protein CASSLVGTGVLYEQYF.

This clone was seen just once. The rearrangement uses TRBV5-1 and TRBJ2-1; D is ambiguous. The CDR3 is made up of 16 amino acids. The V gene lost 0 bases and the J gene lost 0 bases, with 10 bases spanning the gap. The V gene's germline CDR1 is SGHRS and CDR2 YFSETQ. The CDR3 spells CASSLGQASSYNEQFF. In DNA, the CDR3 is TGCGCCAGCAGCTTGGGGCAGGCCAGCTCCTACAATGAGCAGTTCTTC.

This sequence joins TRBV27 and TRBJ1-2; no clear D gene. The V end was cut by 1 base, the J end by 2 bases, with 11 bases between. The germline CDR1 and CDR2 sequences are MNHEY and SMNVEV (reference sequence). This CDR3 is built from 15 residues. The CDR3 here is CASSLYPGSNYGYTF. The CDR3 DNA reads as TGTGCCAGCAGTTTATATCCGGGATCAAACTATGGCTACACCTTC.

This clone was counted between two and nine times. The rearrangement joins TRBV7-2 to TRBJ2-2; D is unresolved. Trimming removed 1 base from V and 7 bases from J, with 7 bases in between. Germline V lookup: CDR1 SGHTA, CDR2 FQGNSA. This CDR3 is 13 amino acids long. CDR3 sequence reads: CASSLVTIGELFF. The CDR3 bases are TGTGCCAGCAGCTTAGTAACGATCGGGGAGCTGTTTTTT.

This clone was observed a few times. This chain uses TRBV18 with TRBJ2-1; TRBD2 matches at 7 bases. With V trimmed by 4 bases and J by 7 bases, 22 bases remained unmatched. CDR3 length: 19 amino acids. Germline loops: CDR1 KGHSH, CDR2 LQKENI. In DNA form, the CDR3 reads TGTGCCAGCTCACTTCCCCCGGGCAGCGCGGGAGAGGGACGAAATGAGCAGTTCTTC. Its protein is CASSLPPGSAGEGRNEQFF.

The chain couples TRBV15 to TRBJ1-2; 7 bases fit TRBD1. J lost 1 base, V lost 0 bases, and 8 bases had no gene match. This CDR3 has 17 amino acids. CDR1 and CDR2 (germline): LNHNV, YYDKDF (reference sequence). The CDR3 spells CATSRDKDRLGNYGYTF. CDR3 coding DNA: TGTGCCACCAGCAGAGATAAGGACAGGCTGGGTAACTATGGCTACACCTTC.

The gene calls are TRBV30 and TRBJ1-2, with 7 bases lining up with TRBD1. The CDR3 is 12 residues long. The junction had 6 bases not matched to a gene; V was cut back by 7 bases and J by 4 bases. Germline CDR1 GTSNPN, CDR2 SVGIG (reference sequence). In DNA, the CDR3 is TGTGCCTCGAACCCAGGGGGCTATGGCTACACCTTC. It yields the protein CASNPGGYGYTF. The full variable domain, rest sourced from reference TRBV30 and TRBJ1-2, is SQTIHQWPATLVQPVGSPLSLECTVEGTSNPNLYWYRQAAGRGLQLLFYSVGIGQISSEVPQNLSASRPQDRQFILSSKKLLLSDSGFYLCASNPGGYGYTFGSGTRLTVV.

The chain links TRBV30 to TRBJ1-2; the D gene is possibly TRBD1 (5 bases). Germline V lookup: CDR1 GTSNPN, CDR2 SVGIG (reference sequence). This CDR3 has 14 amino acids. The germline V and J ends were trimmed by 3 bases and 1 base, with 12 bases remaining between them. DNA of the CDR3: TGTGCCTGGAGGAAGGGACGGGGTAACTATGGCTACACCTTC. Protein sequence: CAWRKGRGNYGYTF.

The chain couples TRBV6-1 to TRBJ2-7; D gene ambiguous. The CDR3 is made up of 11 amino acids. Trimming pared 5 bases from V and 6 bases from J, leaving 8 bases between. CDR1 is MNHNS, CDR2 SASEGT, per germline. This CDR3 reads CASSQLPEQYF. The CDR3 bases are TGTGCCAGCAGTCAGCTCCCCGAGCAGTACTTC.

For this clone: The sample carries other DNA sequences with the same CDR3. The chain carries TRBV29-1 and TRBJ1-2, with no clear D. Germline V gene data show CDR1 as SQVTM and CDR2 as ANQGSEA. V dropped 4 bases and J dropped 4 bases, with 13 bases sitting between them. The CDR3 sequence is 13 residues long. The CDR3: CSVGQAVGYGYTF. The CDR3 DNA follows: TGCAGCGTTGGGCAGGCGGTGGGCTATGGCTACACCTTC.

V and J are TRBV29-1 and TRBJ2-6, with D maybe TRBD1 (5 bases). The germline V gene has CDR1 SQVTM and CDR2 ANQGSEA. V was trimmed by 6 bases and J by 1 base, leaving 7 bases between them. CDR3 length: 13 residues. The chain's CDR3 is CSVGESGANVLTF. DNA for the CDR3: TGCAGCGTAGGGGAATCTGGGGCCAACGTCCTGACTTTC.

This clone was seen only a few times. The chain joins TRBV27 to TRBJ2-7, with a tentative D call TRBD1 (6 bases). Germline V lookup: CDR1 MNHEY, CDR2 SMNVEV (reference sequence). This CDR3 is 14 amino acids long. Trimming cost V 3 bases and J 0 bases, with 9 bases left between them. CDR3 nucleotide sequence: TGTGCCAGCAGTTTGGACAGCTACTCCTACGAGCAGTACTTC. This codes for CASSLDSYSYEQYF.

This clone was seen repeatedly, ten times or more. In DNA, the CDR3 is TGCAGCGTTGAAATGGTAGTCGGGAACATTCAGTACTTC. This translates into CSVEMVVGNIQYF. This sequence joins TRBV29-1 and TRBJ2-4; D remains ambiguous. Germline CDR1 SQVTM, CDR2 ANQGSEA. The CDR3 is 13 amino acids. The V gene lost 2 bases and the J gene lost 7 bases, with 12 bases spanning the gap.